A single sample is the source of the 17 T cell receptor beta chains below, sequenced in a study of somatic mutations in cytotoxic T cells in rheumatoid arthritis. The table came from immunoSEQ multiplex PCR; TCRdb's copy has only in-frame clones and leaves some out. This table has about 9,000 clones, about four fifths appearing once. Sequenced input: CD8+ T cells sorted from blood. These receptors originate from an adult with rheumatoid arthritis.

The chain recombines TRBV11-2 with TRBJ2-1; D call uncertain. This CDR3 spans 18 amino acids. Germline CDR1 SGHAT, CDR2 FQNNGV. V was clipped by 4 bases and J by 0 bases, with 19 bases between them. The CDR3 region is CASSSIWYTRSSYNEQFF. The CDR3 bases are TGTGCCAGCAGCTCCATCTGGTACACCCGAAGCTCCTACAATGAGCAGTTCTTC. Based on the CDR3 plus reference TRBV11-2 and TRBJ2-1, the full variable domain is EAGVAQSPRYKIIEKRQSVAFWCNPISGHATLYWYQQILGQGPKLLIQFQNNGVVDDSQLPKDRFSAERLKGVDSTLKIQPAKLEDSAVYLCASSSIWYTRSSYNEQFFGPGTRLTVL.

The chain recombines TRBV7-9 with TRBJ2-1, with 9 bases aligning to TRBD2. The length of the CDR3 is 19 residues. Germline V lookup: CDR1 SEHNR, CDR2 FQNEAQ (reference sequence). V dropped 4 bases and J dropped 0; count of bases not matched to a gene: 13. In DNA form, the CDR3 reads TGTGCCAGCAGCTCGAATAGCGGGGGCCGCCGTTTCTCCTACAATGAGCAGTTCTTC. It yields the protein CASSSNSGGRRFSYNEQFF.

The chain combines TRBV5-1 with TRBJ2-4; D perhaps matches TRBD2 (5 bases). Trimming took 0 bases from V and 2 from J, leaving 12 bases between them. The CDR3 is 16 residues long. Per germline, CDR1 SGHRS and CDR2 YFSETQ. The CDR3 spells CASSLGWTGTKNIQYF. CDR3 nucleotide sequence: TGCGCCAGCAGCTTGGGCTGGACCGGGACCAAAAACATTCAGTACTTC.

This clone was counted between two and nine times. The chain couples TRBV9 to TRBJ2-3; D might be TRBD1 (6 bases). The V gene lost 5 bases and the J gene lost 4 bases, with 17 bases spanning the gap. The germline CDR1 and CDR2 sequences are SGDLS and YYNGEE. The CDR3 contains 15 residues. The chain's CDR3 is CASSTSGALPDTQYF. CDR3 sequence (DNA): TGTGCCAGCAGTACCTCAGGGGCGCTTCCAGATACGCAGTATTTT.

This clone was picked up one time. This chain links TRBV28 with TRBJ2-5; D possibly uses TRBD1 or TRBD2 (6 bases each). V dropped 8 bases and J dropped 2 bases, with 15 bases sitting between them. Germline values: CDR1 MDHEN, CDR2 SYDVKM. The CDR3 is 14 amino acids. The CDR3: CASRRGAFQETQYF. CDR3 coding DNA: TGTGCCAGCCGTAGGGGGGCCTTTCAAGAGACCCAGTACTTC.

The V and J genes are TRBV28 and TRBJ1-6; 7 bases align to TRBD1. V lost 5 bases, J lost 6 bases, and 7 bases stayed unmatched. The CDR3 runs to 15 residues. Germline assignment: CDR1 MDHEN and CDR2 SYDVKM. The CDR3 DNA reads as TGTGCCAGCAGTACCGGACAGGAACTTAATTCACCCCTCCACTTT. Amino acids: CASSTGQELNSPLHF.

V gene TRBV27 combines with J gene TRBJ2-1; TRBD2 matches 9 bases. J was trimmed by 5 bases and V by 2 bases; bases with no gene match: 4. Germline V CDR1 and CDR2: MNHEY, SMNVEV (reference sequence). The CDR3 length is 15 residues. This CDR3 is CASSLRAGGNNEQFF. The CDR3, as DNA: TGTGCCAGCAGTTTAAGAGCGGGAGGAAACAATGAGCAGTTCTTC.

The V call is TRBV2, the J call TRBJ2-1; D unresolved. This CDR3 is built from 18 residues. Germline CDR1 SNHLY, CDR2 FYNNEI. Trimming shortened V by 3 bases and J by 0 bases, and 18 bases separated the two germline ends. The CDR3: CASSDPGVVSSSYNEQFF. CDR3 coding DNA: TGTGCCAGCAGTGACCCGGGTGTGGTCAGTAGCTCCTACAATGAGCAGTTCTTC. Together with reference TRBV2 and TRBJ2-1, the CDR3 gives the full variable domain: EPEVTQTPSHQVTQMGQEVILRCVPISNHLYFYWYRQILGQKVEFLVSFYNNEISEKSEIFDDQFSVERPDGSNFTLKIRSTKLEDSAMYFCASSDPGVVSSSYNEQFFGPGTRLTVL.

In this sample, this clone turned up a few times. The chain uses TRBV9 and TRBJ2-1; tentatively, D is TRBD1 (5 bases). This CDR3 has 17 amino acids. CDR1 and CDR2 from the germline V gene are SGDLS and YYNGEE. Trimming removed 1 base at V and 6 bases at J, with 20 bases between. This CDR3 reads CASSVRGTMLMANEQFF. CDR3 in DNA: TGTGCCAGCAGCGTAAGGGGAACGATGCTAATGGCCAATGAGCAGTTCTTC.

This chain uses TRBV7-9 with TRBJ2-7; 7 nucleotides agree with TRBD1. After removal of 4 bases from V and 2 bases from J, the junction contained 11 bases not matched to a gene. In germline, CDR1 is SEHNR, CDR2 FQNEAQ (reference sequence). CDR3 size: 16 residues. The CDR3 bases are TGTGCCAGCAGCTCTTCCCGTGGACAGGCGACCTACGAGCAGTACGTC. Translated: CASSSSRGQATYEQYV.

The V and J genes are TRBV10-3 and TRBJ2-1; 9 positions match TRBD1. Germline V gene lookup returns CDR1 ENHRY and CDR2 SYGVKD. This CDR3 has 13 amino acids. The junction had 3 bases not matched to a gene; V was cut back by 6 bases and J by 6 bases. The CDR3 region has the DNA TGTGCCATCAGGCAGGACAGGGGCAATGAGCAGTTCTTC. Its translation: CAIRQDRGNEQFF.

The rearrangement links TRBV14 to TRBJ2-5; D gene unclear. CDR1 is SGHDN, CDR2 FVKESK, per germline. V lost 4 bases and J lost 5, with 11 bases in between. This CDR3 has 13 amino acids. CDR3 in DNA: TGTGCCAGCAGCCGACAAGATCTTGAGACCCAGTACTTC. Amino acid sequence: CASSRQDLETQYF.

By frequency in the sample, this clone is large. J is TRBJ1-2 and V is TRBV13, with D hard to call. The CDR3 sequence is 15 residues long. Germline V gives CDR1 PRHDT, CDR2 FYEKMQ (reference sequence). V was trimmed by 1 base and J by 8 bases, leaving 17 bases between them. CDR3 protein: CASSLDSDPIWGYTF. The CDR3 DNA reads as TGTGCCAGCAGCTTAGATTCAGACCCAATATGGGGCTACACCTTC.

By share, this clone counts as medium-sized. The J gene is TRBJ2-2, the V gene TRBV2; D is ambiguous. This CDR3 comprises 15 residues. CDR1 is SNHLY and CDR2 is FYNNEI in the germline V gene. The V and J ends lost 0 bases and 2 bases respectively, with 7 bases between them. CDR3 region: CASSEAGFNTGELFF. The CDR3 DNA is TGTGCCAGCAGTGAAGCAGGGTTCAACACCGGGGAGCTGTTTTTT.

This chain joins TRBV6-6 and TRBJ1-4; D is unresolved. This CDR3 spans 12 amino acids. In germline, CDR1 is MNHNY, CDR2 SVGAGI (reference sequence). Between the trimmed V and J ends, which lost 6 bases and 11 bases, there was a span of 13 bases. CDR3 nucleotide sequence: TGTGCCAGCAGATACACGAATTCTAAACTGTTTTTT. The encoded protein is CASRYTNSKLFF.

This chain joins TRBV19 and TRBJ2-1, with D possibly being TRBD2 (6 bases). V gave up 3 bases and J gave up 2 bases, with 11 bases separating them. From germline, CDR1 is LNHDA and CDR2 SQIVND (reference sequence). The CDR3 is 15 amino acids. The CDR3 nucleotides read TGTGCCAGTAGTATGGACGGGAGCGCCTACAATGAGCAGTTCTTC. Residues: CASSMDGSAYNEQFF.

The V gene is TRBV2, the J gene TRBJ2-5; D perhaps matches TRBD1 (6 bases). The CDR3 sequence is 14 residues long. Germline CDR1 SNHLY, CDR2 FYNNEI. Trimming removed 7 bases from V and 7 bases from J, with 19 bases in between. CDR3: CASKRTEGLGTQYF. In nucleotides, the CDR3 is TGTGCCAGCAAGAGGACAGAAGGTCTTGGGACCCAGTACTTC.